These 28 T cell receptor beta chains came from one sample sequenced in a study of shared clonotypes between healthy human individuals. Sequenced by immunoSEQ multiplex PCR; TCRdb stores in-frame clones only, minus some. The table lists around 690,000 clones, 90% of them singletons. The sequenced material came from memory CD8+ T cells from PBMCs. Subset in this sample: CD45RO+ cells pooled with CCR7-negative TemRA cells. These receptors came from a man between 18 and 29 years old in good health. Some clones in this sample may be carry-over from other donors' samples.

The V gene is TRBV6-4, the J gene TRBJ2-3; D might be TRBD1 (6 bases). The V and J ends lost 5 bases and 4 bases respectively, with 16 bases between them. Germline CDR1 reads MRHNA; CDR2 reads SNTAGT. The CDR3 has 15 residues. CDR3 sequence reads: CASSPQGSRADTQYF. The CDR3 nucleotides are TGTGCCAGCAGTCCCCAGGGGTCAAGGGCAGATACGCAGTATTTT.

This clone was observed a single time. The CDR3 region is CASSPGKISYNEQFF. CDR3 coding DNA: TGTGCCAGCAGCCCCGGGAAAATTTCCTACAATGAGCAGTTCTTC. This rearrangement joins TRBV7-6 to TRBJ2-1; possible D gene TRBD2, 5 bases. Germline values: CDR1 SGHVS, CDR2 FNYEAQ. V lost 5 bases and J lost 1, with 12 bases in between. The CDR3 runs to 15 residues.

The chain combines TRBV4-1 with TRBJ2-2, with 9 bases matching TRBD2. Germline V gives CDR1 MGHRA, CDR2 YSYEKL. Losses at the gene ends were 3 bases for V and 5 bases for J; bases not matched to a gene: 13. The CDR3 has 18 residues. Written as DNA, the CDR3 is TGCGCCAGCAGCCACCATCCCATTAGCGGGAGAGGGACCGGGGAGCTGTTTTTT. Its protein product is CASSHHPISGRGTGELFF.

This clone occurred once. This chain uses TRBV2 with TRBJ2-1; TRBD1 agrees at 8 bases. Germline CDR1 SNHLY, CDR2 FYNNEI. J gave up 2 bases and V 8 bases, and 14 bases lay outside the gene matches. The CDR3 length is 17 residues. CDR3 in amino acids: CASQPPLGQDTYNEQFF. The CDR3 bases are TGTGCCAGCCAACCTCCGTTGGGACAGGATACCTACAATGAGCAGTTCTTC. Variable domain in full (rest from reference TRBV2 and TRBJ2-1): EPEVTQTPSHQVTQMGQEVILRCVPISNHLYFYWYRQILGQKVEFLVSFYNNEISEKSEIFDDQFSVERPDGSNFTLKIRSTKLEDSAMYFCASQPPLGQDTYNEQFFGPGTRLTVL.

The rearrangement links TRBV27 to TRBJ2-1; the match to TRBD2 covers 13 bases. Losses at the gene ends were 5 bases for V and 3 bases for J; bases not matched to a gene: 10. There are 18 residues in the CDR3. CDR1 is MNHEY, CDR2 SMNVEV, per germline (reference sequence). This CDR3 reads CASSPSGLAGVLYNEQFF. Written as DNA, the CDR3 is TGTGCCAGCAGTCCCTCAGGACTAGCGGGAGTACTCTACAATGAGCAGTTCTTC.

This clone was detected a few times. The chain combines TRBV6-1 with TRBJ1-5; unclear D gene. This CDR3 comprises 15 residues. The germline V gene has CDR1 MNHNS and CDR2 SASEGT. The V end was cut by 3 bases, the J end by 1 base, with 10 bases between. The CDR3 coding sequence is TGTGCCAGCAGTGATACTTCTCACAGCAATCAGCCCCAGCATTTT. This translates into CASSDTSHSNQPQHF.

This chain uses TRBV5-1 with TRBJ2-7; 7 bases fit TRBD1. Germline loops: CDR1 SGHRS, CDR2 YFSETQ. The CDR3 extends over 14 amino acids. The junction had 9 bases not matched to a gene; V was cut back by 4 bases and J by 5 bases. CDR3 coding DNA: TGCGCCAGCAGCCCATGGGAACAGGGGCACGAGCAGTACTTC. Encoded protein: CASSPWEQGHEQYF. The variable domain in full, with the rest retrieved from reference TRBV5-1 and TRBJ2-7, is KAGVTQTPRYLIKTRGQQVTLSCSPISGHRSVSWYQQTPGQGLQFLFEYFSETQRNKGNFPGRFSGRQFSNSRSEMNVSTLELGDSALYLCASSPWEQGHEQYFGPGTRLTVT.

The V and J genes are TRBV19 and TRBJ2-2; TRBD2 matches 9 bases. Germline values: CDR1 LNHDA, CDR2 SQIVND (reference sequence). The CDR3 covers 15 residues. Trimming removed 7 bases from V and 4 bases from J; junction bases left unmatched: 7. The chain's CDR3 is CASKAAGGLTGELFF. CDR3 sequence (DNA): TGTGCCAGTAAGGCCGCGGGAGGGCTCACCGGGGAGCTGTTTTTT.

The chain links TRBV13 to TRBJ1-1, with 9 nucleotides matching TRBD1. The V and J ends lost 5 bases and 3 bases, in that order; junction bases with no gene match: 7. The CDR3 length is 15 residues. Germline V gene sequence: CDR1 PRHDT, CDR2 FYEKMQ (reference sequence). The CDR3 region is CASSLWTGADTEAFF. CDR3 DNA: TGTGCCAGCAGCCTATGGACAGGGGCAGACACTGAAGCTTTCTTT.

This chain uses TRBV2 with TRBJ2-7, with a possible D match to TRBD1 (6 bases). The germline CDR1 and CDR2 sequences are SNHLY and FYNNEI. The CDR3 extends over 14 amino acids. Trimming took off 4 bases at V and 3 bases at J, with 13 bases between the two ends. CDR3 nucleotide sequence: TGTGCCAGCAGTGCCCGGGACAACTACTACGAGCAGTACTTC. Translated, it gives CASSARDNYYEQYF.

The V gene is TRBV6-5, the J gene TRBJ2-7, with 7 nucleotides matching TRBD1. Germline V CDR1 and CDR2: MNHEY, SVGAGI. V trimming: 4 bases; J trimming: 3 bases; junction bases outside the gene matches: 9. The CDR3 length is 15 residues. In DNA form, the CDR3 reads TGTGCCAGCAGTTTAAAGAGACAGGGATACTACGAGCAGTACTTC. This sequence encodes CASSLKRQGYYEQYF.

The chain is built from TRBV7-8 and TRBJ1-1; D is undetermined. The germline V gene encodes CDR1 SGHVS and CDR2 FQNEAQ. The CDR3 spans 16 residues. V lost 2 bases and J 1 base, leaving 14 bases between the germline ends. This CDR3 is CASSLSVRVPNTEAFF. In DNA, the CDR3 is TGTGCCAGCAGCTTATCCGTCCGGGTTCCGAACACTGAAGCTTTCTTT.

The gene calls are TRBV5-1 and TRBJ2-7; D is possibly TRBD1 (5 bases). This CDR3 is 14 amino acids long. Trimming stripped 2 bases from V and 2 bases from J, with 11 bases between. Germline V gene sequence: CDR1 SGHRS, CDR2 YFSETQ. The CDR3 DNA is TGCGCCAGCAGCTTTCAGGGTTTCGCCTACGAGCAGTACTTC. It is translated as CASSFQGFAYEQYF.

The V gene is TRBV28, the J gene TRBJ2-1; the match to TRBD2 covers 13 bases. The V and J ends lost 5 bases and 3 bases, in that order; junction bases with no gene match: 10. This CDR3 comprises 18 residues. Germline V gives CDR1 MDHEN, CDR2 SYDVKM. CDR3: CASSLTSGRPTNYNEQFF. The CDR3 nucleotides read TGTGCCAGCAGTCTGACTAGCGGGAGGCCCACAAACTACAATGAGCAGTTCTTC.

The chain links TRBV28 to TRBJ1-5; unclear D gene. CDR1 is MDHEN, CDR2 SYDVKM, per germline. V lost 2 bases and J lost 0, with 11 bases in between. CDR3 length equals 16 residues. CDR3 region: CASSLAVWYSNQPQHF. CDR3 sequence (DNA): TGTGCCAGCAGTTTAGCCGTTTGGTATAGCAATCAGCCCCAGCATTTT.

This chain uses TRBV29-1 with TRBJ2-7, with D perhaps assigned TRBD1 or TRBD2 (5 bases each). Germline loops: CDR1 SQVTM, CDR2 ANQGSEA. This CDR3 spans 13 amino acids. Trimming took 6 bases from V and 2 from J, leaving 14 bases between them. The CDR3 DNA reads as TGCAGCGTCGGGACGGGTAGTACCTACGAGCAGTACTTC. It specifies CSVGTGSTYEQYF.

The rearrangement links TRBV7-9 to TRBJ2-7; D is uncertain. CDR1 is SEHNR and CDR2 is FQNEAQ in the germline V gene (reference sequence). Trimming took 4 bases from V and 2 from J, leaving 9 bases between them. The length of the CDR3 is 13 residues. The CDR3 bases are TGTGCCAGCAGCTCAGACAACCCCTACGAGCAGTACTTC. Its translation is CASSSDNPYEQYF.

This clone appeared once. This specimen includes other DNA sequences encoding the same CDR3. This rearrangement joins TRBV4-1 to TRBJ2-3; D is ambiguous. The CDR3 consists of 12 residues. V gave up 1 base and J gave up 3 bases, with 2 bases separating them. From germline, CDR1 is MGHRA and CDR2 YSYEKL. CDR3 protein: CASSQVTDTQYF. The CDR3 region has the DNA TGCGCCAGCAGCCAAGTAACAGATACGCAGTATTTT.

Note on this clone: An end of the junction does not agree with germline; a read error may underlie this. The J gene is TRBJ2-4, the V gene TRBV2, with TRBD2 identical over 10 bases. The CDR3 loop spans 12 amino acids. Germline CDR1 and CDR2: SNHLY and FYNNEI. CDR3 DNA: TGTGCCGGACCGATGGGGGCTAGCGGGAGAGACTTC. It yields the protein CAGPMGASGRDF.

The V gene is TRBV5-1, the J gene TRBJ2-7; D is unresolved. Looked up from germline, CDR1 is SGHRS and CDR2 is YFSETQ. The ends were cut back, 4 bases at V and 2 bases at J, with 13 bases in the middle. CDR3 length: 14 residues. The CDR3 loop reads CASSPGLGPYEQYF. In DNA form, the CDR3 reads TGCGCCAGCAGCCCGGGCCTGGGCCCCTACGAGCAGTACTTC.

This clone was observed a single time. The chain links TRBV9 to TRBJ2-2; D not certain. CDR3 size: 13 residues. Per germline, CDR1 SGDLS and CDR2 YYNGEE. V dropped 6 bases and J dropped 1 base, with 7 bases sitting between them. The CDR3 spells CASTWENTGELFF. The CDR3 DNA follows: TGTGCCAGCACCTGGGAGAACACCGGGGAGCTGTTTTTT.

This clone appeared a single time. The chain employs TRBV11-2 and TRBJ1-2; 9 bases match TRBD1. Per germline, CDR1 SGHAT and CDR2 FQNNGV. J was trimmed by 3 bases and V by 6 bases; bases with no gene match: 11. The CDR3 has 16 residues. CDR3 DNA sequence: TGTGCCAGCAGTTCAAGGGGGGGACAGGGCGACTATGGCTACACCTTC. Its translation is CASSSRGGQGDYGYTF.

The rearrangement joins TRBV7-9 to TRBJ2-1; TRBD1 aligns across 7 bases. The CDR3 has 14 amino acids. With V trimmed by 1 base and J by 7 bases, 4 bases remained unmatched. Per germline, CDR1 SEHNR and CDR2 FQNEAQ (reference sequence). This CDR3 reads CASSLEGQPNEQFF. CDR3 nucleotides: TGTGCCAGCAGCTTAGAGGGACAGCCTAATGAGCAGTTCTTC.

The rearrangement joins TRBV7-9 to TRBJ2-1; 8 nucleotides align to TRBD2. Germline V gene lookup returns CDR1 SEHNR and CDR2 FQNEAQ (reference sequence). The CDR3 covers 15 residues. V dropped 5 bases and J dropped 4; count of bases not matched to a gene: 7. This CDR3 reads CASSIAGGRYNEQFF. In nucleotides, the CDR3 is TGTGCCAGCAGCATCGCGGGAGGACGGTACAATGAGCAGTTCTTC.

The chain couples TRBV11-2 to TRBJ2-3; weak D call: TRBD2 (7 bases). The CDR3 contains 18 residues. Germline lookup yields CDR1 SGHAT and CDR2 FQNNGV. Deletions cut 8 bases from V and 0 bases from J, with 24 bases between. In nucleotides, the CDR3 is TGTGCCAGCTTAGGGGGGGTTTTAGGGACTAAGAGCACAGATACGCAGTATTTT. Translating it yields CASLGGVLGTKSTDTQYF.

The rearrangement joins TRBV28 to TRBJ2-3; 7 nucleotides match TRBD2. The germline V gene encodes CDR1 MDHEN and CDR2 SYDVKM. The CDR3 contains 13 residues. Unmatched junction bases numbered 3, after V lost 6 bases and J lost 3 bases. For the CDR3, the DNA is TGTGCCAGCAGACTTAGCGGGACAGATACGCAGTATTTT. Protein product: CASRLSGTDTQYF.

The chain uses TRBV15 and TRBJ2-7; D remains ambiguous. Germline V gene lookup returns CDR1 LNHNV and CDR2 YYDKDF (reference sequence). The CDR3 runs to 14 residues. Trimming removed 5 bases from V and 5 bases from J, with 16 bases in between. CDR3 protein: CATSARVLDHEQYF. In DNA, the CDR3 is TGTGCCACCAGCGCCCGGGTTCTGGACCACGAGCAGTACTTC.

The rearrangement links TRBV12-5 to TRBJ2-1; D unclear. Germline-derived CDR1 and CDR2 are LGHNT and FRNRAP. V gave up 5 bases and J gave up 2 bases, with 10 bases separating them. CDR3 size: 14 residues. CDR3 DNA: TGTGCTAGTGGTAGGACGGCGACCTACAATGAGCAGTTCTTC. It specifies CASGRTATYNEQFF.